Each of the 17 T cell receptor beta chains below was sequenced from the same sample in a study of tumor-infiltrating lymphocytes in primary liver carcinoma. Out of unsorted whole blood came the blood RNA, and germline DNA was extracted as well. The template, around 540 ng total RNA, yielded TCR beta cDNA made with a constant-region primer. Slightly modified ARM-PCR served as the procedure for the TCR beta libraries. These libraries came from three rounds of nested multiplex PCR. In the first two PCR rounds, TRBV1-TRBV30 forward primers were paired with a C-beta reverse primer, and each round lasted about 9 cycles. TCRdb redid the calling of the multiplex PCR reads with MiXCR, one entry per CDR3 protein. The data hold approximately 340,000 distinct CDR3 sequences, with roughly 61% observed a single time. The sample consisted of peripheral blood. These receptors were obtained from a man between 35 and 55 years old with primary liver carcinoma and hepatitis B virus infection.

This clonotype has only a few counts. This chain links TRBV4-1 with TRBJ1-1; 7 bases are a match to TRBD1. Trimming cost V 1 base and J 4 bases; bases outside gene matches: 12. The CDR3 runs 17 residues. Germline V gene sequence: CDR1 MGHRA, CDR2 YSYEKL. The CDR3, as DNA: TGCGCCAGCAGCCAAGTTGCGGCAGGGGGGCAGAGCACTGAAGCTTTCTTT. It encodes CASSQVAAGGQSTEAFF.

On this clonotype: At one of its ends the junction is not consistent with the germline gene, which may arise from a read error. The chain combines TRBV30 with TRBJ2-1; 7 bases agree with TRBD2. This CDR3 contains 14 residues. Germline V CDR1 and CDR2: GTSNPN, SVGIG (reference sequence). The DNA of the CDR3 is TGTGCCCGGAGTTCAAGCGGGGTTTGGGGTGAGCAGTTCTTC. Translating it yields CARSSSGVWGEQFF.

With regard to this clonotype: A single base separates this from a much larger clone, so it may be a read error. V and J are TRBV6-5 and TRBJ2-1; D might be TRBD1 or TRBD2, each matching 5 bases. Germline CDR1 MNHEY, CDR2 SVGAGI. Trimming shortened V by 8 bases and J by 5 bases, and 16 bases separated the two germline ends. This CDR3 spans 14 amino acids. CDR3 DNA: TGTGCCAGCGGAACTAGGGGCCTACACAATGAGCAGTTCTTC. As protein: CASGTRGLHNEQFF.

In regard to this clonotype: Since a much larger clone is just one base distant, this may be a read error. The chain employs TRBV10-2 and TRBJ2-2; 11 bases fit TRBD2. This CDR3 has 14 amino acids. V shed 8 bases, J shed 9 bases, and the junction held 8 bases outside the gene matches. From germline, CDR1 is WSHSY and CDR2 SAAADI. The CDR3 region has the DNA TGCGCCAGCGAAATAGCGGGAGGGACCCGGGAGCTGTTTTTT. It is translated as CASEIAGGTRELFF.

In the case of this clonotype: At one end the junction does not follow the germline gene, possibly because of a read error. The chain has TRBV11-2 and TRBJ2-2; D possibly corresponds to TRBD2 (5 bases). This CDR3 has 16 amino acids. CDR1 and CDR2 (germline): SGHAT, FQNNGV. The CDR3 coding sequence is TGTGTCAGCAGCTTAATTTATAGGGCGAACACCGGGGAGCTGTTTTTC. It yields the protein CVSSLIYRANTGELFF.

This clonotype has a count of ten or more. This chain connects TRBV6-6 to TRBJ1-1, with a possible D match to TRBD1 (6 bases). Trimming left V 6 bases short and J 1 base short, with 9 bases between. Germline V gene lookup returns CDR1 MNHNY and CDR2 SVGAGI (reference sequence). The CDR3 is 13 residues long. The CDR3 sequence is CASSLQGNTEAFF. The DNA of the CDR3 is TGTGCCAGCAGCCTACAGGGGAACACTGAAGCTTTCTTT.

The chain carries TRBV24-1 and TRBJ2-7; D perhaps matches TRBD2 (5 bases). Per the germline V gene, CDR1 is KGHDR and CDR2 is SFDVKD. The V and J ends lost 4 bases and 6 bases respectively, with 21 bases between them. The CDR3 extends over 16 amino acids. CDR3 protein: CATSDQVGVFLSEQYF. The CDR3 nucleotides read TGTGCCACCAGTGACCAAGTCGGGGTATTCCTCTCCGAGCAGTACTTC.

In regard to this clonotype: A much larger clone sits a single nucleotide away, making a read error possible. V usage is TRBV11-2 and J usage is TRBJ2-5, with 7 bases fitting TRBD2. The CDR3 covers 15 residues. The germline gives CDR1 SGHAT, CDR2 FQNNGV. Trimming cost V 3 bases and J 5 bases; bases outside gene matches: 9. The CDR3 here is CASSFSAGEGETQYF. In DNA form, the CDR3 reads TGTGCCAGCAGCTTTAGTGCGGGAGAGGGGGAGACCCAGTACTTC.

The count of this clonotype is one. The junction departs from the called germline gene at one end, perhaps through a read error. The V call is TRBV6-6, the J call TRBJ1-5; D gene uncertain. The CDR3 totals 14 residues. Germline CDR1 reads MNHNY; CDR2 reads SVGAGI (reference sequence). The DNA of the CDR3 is TGTGACAGCAGTTACCGGGATAAAAGTCAGCCCCAGCATTTT. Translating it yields CDSSYRDKSQPQHF.

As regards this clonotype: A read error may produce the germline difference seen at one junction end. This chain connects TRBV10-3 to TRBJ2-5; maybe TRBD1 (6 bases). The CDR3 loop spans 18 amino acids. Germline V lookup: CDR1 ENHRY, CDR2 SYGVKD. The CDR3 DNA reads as TGTGCCACCAGTGGGGGCACACAAGGCAGAGGGGACCAAGAGACCCAGTACTTC. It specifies CATSGGTQGRGDQETQYF.

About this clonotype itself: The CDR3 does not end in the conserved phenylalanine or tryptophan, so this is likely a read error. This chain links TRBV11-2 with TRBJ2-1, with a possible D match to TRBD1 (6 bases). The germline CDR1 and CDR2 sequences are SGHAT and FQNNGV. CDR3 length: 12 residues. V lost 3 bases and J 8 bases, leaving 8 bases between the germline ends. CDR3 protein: CASSLTGDEQFL. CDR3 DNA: TGTGCCAGCAGCTTGACAGGCGATGAGCAGTTCCTC.

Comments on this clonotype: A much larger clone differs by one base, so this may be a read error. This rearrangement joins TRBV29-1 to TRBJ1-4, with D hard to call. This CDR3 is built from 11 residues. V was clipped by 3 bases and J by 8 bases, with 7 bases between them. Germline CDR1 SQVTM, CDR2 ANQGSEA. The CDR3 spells CSVESLEKLFF. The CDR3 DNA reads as TGCAGCGTTGAGTCACTCGAAAAACTGTTTTTT.

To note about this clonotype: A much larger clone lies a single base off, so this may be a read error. Here the CDR3 DNA reads TGTGCCAGCAGCTGGACAGGGGTGTTGGTAGGCGAGCAGTACTTC. Protein: CASSWTGVLVGEQYF. The chain joins TRBV5-4 to TRBJ2-7; 9 bases line up with TRBD1. Germline V CDR1 and CDR2: SGHNT, YYREEE (reference sequence). The CDR3 sequence is 15 residues long. The junction had 10 bases not matched to a gene; V was cut back by 3 bases and J by 6 bases.

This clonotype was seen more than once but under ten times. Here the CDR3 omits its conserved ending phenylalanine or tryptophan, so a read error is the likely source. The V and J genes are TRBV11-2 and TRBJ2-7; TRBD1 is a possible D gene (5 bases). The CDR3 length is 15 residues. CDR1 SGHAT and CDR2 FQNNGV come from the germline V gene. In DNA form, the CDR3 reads TGCGCCAGCAGCCAGGGCCGGGTCACATCCTACGAGCAGTACCTC. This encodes CASSQGRVTSYEQYL.

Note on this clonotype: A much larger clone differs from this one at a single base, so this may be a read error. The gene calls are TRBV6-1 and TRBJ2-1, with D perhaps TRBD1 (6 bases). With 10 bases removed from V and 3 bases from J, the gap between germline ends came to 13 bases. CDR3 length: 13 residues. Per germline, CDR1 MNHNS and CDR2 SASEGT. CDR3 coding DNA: TGTGCCAACGGGAAGGACAGCTACAATGAGCAGTTCTTC. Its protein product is CANGKDSYNEQFF.

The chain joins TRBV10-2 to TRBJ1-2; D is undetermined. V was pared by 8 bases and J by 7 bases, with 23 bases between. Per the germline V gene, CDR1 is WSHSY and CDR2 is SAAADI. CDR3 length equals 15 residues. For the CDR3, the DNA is TGCGCCAGCTTAGACCCAGGAGGCTCATTGGGTGGCTACACCTTC. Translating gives CASLDPGGSLGGYTF.

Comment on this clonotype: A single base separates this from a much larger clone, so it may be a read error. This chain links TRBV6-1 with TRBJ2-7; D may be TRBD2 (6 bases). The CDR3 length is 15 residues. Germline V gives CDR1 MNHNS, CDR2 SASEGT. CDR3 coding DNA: TGTGCCAGCATTGCGGGTGGGGGGTTCTCCTACGAGCACTACTTC. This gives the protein CASIAGGGFSYEHYF.